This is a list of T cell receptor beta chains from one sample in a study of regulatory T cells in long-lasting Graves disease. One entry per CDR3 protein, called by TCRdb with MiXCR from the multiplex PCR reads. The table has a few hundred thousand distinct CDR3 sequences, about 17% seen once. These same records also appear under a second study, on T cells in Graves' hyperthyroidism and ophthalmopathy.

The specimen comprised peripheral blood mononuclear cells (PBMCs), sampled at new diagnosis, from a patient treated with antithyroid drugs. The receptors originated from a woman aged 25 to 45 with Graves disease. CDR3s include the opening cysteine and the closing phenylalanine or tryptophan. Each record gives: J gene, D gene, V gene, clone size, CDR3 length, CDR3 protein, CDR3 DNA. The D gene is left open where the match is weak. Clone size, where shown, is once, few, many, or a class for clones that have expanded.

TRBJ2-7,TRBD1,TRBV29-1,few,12,CSADRGGNEQYF,TGCAGCGCAGACAGGGGAGGCAACGAGCAGTACTTC
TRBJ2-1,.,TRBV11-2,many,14,CASSLGGGPNEQFF,TGTGCCAGCAGCTTAGGTGGGGGCCCCAATGAGCAGTTCTTC
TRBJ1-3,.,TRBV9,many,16,CASSPHRVISGNTIYF,TGTGCCAGCAGTCCGCATCGGGTCATCTCTGGAAACACCATATATTTT
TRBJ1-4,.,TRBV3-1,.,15,CASSRGGAATEKLFF,TGTGCCAGCAGTAGGGGCGGGGCGGCGACCGAAAAACTGTTTTTT
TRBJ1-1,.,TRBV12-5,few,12,CASGLSFSEAFF,TGTGCTAGTGGCTTATCATTTTCAGAAGCTTTCTTT
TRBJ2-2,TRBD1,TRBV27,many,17,CASSLIPPGQGAGELFF,TGTGCCAGCAGTTTGATCCCCCCGGGACAGGGGGCCGGGGAGCTGTTTTTT
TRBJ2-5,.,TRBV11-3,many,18,CASSLGKIGAPGRETQYF,TGTGCCAGCAGCTTAGGAAAGATTGGAGCTCCCGGACGGGAGACCCAGTACTTC
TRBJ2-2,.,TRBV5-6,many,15,CASRPRQENTGELFF,TGTGCCAGCAGACCGAGACAGGAAAACACCGGGGAGCTGTTTTTT
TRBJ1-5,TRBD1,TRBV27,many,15,CASSLAGGSNQPQHF,TGTGCCAGCAGTTTAGCAGGGGGTAGCAATCAGCCCCAGCATTTT
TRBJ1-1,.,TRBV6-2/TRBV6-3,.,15,CVCSLYGATNTEAFF,TGTGTCTGCAGTTTATACGGAGCTACGAACACTGAAGCTTTCTTT
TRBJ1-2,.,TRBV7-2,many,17,CASSQRLGGNPVNGYTF,TGTGCCAGCAGCCAAAGGCTTGGGGGAAACCCGGTGAATGGCTACACCTTC
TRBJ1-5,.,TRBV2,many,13,CASTGNSNQPQHF,TGTGCCAGCACAGGGAATAGCAATCAGCCCCAGCATTTT
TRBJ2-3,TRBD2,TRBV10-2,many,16,CASSRGLAGGTDTQYF,TGTGCCAGCTCACGTGGACTAGCGGGGGGCACAGATACGCAGTATTTT
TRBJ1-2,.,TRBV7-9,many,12,CASSLVPYGYTF,TGTGCCAGCAGCTTAGTTCCCTATGGCTACACCTTC
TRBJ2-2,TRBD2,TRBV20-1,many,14,CSVLAGGPSGELFF,TGCAGTGTTCTAGCGGGGGGGCCGAGCGGGGAGCTGTTTTTT
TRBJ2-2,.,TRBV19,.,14,CASAISPPTGELFF,TGTGCCAGTGCCATATCGCCCCCCACCGGGGAGCTGTTTTTT
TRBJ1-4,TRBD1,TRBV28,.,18,CASSLGTAATFPNEKLFF,TGTGCCAGCAGTTTGGGGACAGCGGCAACATTTCCGAATGAAAAACTGTTTTTT
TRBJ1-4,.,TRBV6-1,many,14,CASSPRRGNEKLFF,TGTGCCAGCAGTCCACGGCGCGGGAATGAAAAACTGTTTTTT
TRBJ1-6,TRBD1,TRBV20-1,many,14,CSASRQGNNSPLHF,TGCAGTGCTTCCCGACAGGGTAATAATTCACCCCTCCACTTT
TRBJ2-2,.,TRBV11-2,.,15,CASSLGLENTGELFF,TGTGCCAGCAGCTTAGGGCTAGAGAACACCGGGGAGCTGTTTTTT
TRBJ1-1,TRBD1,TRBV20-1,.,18,CSARVVDRDLIGNTEAFF,TGCAGTGCTAGAGTCGTGGACAGGGACCTGATCGGGAACACTGAAGCTTTCTTT
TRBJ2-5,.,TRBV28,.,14,CASSTPGRGETQYF,TGTGCCAGCAGTACACCGGGACGGGGGGAGACCCAGTACTTC
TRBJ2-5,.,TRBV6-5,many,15,CASSYAGLGQETQYF,TGTGCCAGCAGTTACGCGGGGCTTGGACAAGAGACCCAGTACTTC
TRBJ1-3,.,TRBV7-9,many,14,CASSLEAGGNTIYF,TGTGCCAGCAGCTTAGAGGCAGGAGGAAACACCATATATTTT
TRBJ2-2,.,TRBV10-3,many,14,CAISENLVGGELFF,TGTGCCATCAGTGAGAACCTCGTCGGCGGGGAGCTGTTTTTT
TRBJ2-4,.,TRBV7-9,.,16,CASSPGDVRVANIQYF,TGTGCCAGCAGCCCGGGGGATGTCAGGGTGGCGAACATTCAGTACTTC
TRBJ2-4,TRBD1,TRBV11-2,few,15,CASSSQGEAKNIQYF,TGTGCCAGCAGCTCCCAGGGGGAAGCCAAAAACATTCAGTACTTC
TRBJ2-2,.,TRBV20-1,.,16,CSALAPRPPNTGELFF,TGCAGTGCGCTAGCACCCAGGCCCCCGAACACCGGGGAGCTGTTTTTT
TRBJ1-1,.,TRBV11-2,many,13,CASSFIGNTEAFF,TGTGCCAGCAGCTTTATAGGAAACACTGAAGCTTTCTTT
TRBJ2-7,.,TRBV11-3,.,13,CASSLVRAGEQYF,TGTGCCAGCAGCTTAGTTAGGGCGGGAGAGCAGTACTTC
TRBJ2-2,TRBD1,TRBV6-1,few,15,CAGNWGQGVPGELFF,TGTGCCGGCAACTGGGGACAGGGGGTCCCCGGGGAGCTGTTTTTT
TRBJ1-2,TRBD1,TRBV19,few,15,CASSRGQGLVYGYTF,TGTGCCAGTAGTAGGGGACAGGGATTAGTCTATGGCTACACCTTC
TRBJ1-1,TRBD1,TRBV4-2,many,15,CASSPGTGRGTEAFF,TGTGCCAGCAGCCCCGGGACAGGGCGCGGCACTGAAGCTTTCTTT
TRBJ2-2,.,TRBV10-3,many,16,CAISGGGYANTGELFF,TGTGCCATCAGTGGAGGGGGATACGCGAACACCGGGGAGCTGTTTTTT
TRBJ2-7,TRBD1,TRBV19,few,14,CASSPRTGNYEQYF,TGTGCCAGTAGTCCACGGACAGGAAACTACGAGCAGTACTTC
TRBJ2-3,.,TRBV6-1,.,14,CASSPGVRRDTQYF,TGTGCCAGCAGCCCCGGGGTTAGGCGCGATACGCAGTATTTT